The 24 T cell receptor beta chains in this list originate from one sample, sequenced in a study of T-cell memory formation after mild COVID-19. Each CDR3 protein gets one entry after TCRdb re-called the 5' RACE reads with MiXCR. The sample holds 450,000 or so distinct CDR3 sequences, approximately 23% seen once. Material for sequencing was PBMCs or a T cell subset sorted from them (not recorded which). The receptors were sampled from an adult woman who had mild COVID-19 (a few samples of this study predate the infection). Cell type and time point are not known.

This clonotype was detected a few times. The V call is TRBV7-6, the J call TRBJ2-1, with TRBD2 matching over 10 bases. Germline CDR1 and CDR2: SGHVS and FNYEAQ. V lost 1 base to trimming and J lost 8 bases; unmatched junction nucleotides: 5. This CDR3 is 15 amino acids long. The CDR3 coding sequence is TGTGCCAGCAGCTTAGTTGCTAGCGGGAGCGATGAGCAGTTCTTC. Translating it yields CASSLVASGSDEQFF.

Ten or more counts support this clonotype. V is TRBV20-1 and J is TRBJ2-7; 11 bases match TRBD1. Germline trimming cut 5 bases from V and 7 bases from J; bases unmatched to any gene: 4. The CDR3 contains 12 residues. Germline CDR1 DFQATT, CDR2 SNEGSKA (reference sequence). CDR3 amino acids: CSARTGGSEQYF. Written as DNA, the CDR3 is TGCAGTGCTCGGACAGGGGGCTCGGAGCAGTACTTC.

The rearrangement joins TRBV7-6 to TRBJ2-7; 9 bases are a match to TRBD2. This CDR3 is built from 16 residues. Trimming cost V 3 bases and J 1 base; bases outside gene matches: 7. Per the germline V gene, CDR1 is SGHVS and CDR2 is FNYEAQ. This CDR3 is CASSLSLAGASYEQYF. The CDR3 nucleotides are TGTGCCAGCAGCTTGTCTTTAGCGGGAGCATCCTACGAGCAGTACTTC.

This clonotype came up a few times. This chain connects TRBV25-1 to TRBJ2-3; no definite D call. V dropped 7 bases and J dropped 4 bases, with 12 bases sitting between them. Germline V CDR1 and CDR2: MGHDK, SYGVNS. CDR3 size: 13 residues. CDR3 protein: CASTKLESDTQYF. DNA of the CDR3: TGTGCCAGCACCAAGTTGGAGTCAGATACGCAGTATTTT.

This clonotype showed up just once. V is TRBV3-1 and J is TRBJ2-5, with D perhaps TRBD2 (7 bases). CDR1 and CDR2 from the germline V gene are LGHDT and YNNKEL (reference sequence). This CDR3 is 14 amino acids long. V shed 2 bases and J shed 3 bases, with 10 bases lying between them. The CDR3 sequence: CASSQKRDKETQYF. CDR3 in DNA: TGTGCCAGCAGCCAAAAGCGGGACAAAGAGACCCAGTACTTC.

The chain joins TRBV7-9 to TRBJ2-3; 10 bases match TRBD1. Germline assignment: CDR1 SEHNR and CDR2 FQNEAQ (reference sequence). V was pared by 5 bases and J by 6 bases, with 11 bases of the junction left unmatched. The CDR3 runs 16 residues. The CDR3 nucleotides read TGTGCCAGCAGCATCCCCAGGACAGGGGGTGGGGATACGCAGTATTTT. This gives the protein CASSIPRTGGGDTQYF.

This chain links TRBV5-1 with TRBJ1-2; 9 bases agree with TRBD1. The CDR3 contains 14 residues. Germline-derived CDR1 and CDR2 are SGHRS and YFSETQ. Trimming cost V 0 bases and J 7 bases; bases outside gene matches: 4. CDR3 loop: CASSLVPGQGGYTF. CDR3 sequence (DNA): TGCGCCAGCAGCTTGGTTCCGGGACAGGGTGGCTACACCTTC.

This clonotype was counted between two and nine times. The chain is built from TRBV11-2 and TRBJ2-3, with D perhaps matching TRBD2 (6 bases). V shed 8 bases and J shed 8 bases, with 8 bases lying between them. The CDR3 has 10 residues. Germline CDR1 reads SGHAT; CDR2 reads FQNNGV. The CDR3 bases are TGTGCCAGCCTCGGGGGTACGCAGTATTTT. Its protein is CASLGGTQYF. Based on the CDR3 plus reference TRBV11-2 and TRBJ2-3, the full variable domain is EAGVAQSPRYKIIEKRQSVAFWCNPISGHATLYWYQQILGQGPKLLIQFQNNGVVDDSQLPKDRFSAERLKGVDSTLKIQPAKLEDSAVYLCASLGGTQYFGPGTRLTVL.

This clonotype came up a few times. This sequence joins TRBV6-5 and TRBJ2-6; D may correspond to TRBD1 or TRBD2 (5 bases each). Trimming pared 2 bases from V and 0 bases from J, leaving 11 bases between. This CDR3 comprises 17 residues. Germline assignment: CDR1 MNHEY and CDR2 SVGAGI. As DNA, the CDR3 is TGTGCCAGCAGTTACGGGGGACCGATCTCTGGGGCCAACGTCCTGACTTTC. Encoded protein: CASSYGGPISGANVLTF.

The chain joins TRBV20-1 to TRBJ2-5; D may be TRBD2 (6 bases). The CDR3 totals 17 residues. Per germline, CDR1 DFQATT and CDR2 SNEGSKA (reference sequence). Trimming left V 1 base short and J 0 bases short, with 18 bases between. CDR3 in amino acids: CSARGMEAGRYQETQYF. The CDR3 DNA reads TGCAGTGCTAGAGGAATGGAGGCGGGACGCTACCAAGAGACCCAGTACTTC.

The V gene is TRBV12-3 or TRBV12-4, the J gene TRBJ2-2; no clear D. The CDR3 consists of 16 residues. The ends were cut back, 1 base at V and 4 bases at J, with 13 bases in the middle. CDR3 sequence (DNA): TGTGCCAGCAGTTTAGGGGTGGTCACGGGCACCGGGGAGCTGTTTTTT. It yields the protein CASSLGVVTGTGELFF.

The CDR3 DNA is TGTGCCAGCTCTACGGCCGGGACAAATGGCTACACCTTC. Protein sequence: CASSTAGTNGYTF. This chain joins TRBV18 and TRBJ1-2, with D tentatively TRBD1 (6 bases). CDR1 and CDR2 from the germline V gene are KGHSH and LQKENI. Trimming stripped 6 bases from V and 6 bases from J, with 14 bases between. This CDR3 is built from 13 residues.

This clonotype has only a few counts. V gene TRBV5-1 combines with J gene TRBJ2-2; 11 positions match TRBD1. The CDR3 is 16 residues long. Germline V gives CDR1 SGHRS, CDR2 YFSETQ. With V trimmed by 4 bases and J by 6 bases, 8 bases remained unmatched. CDR3: CASSVAGTGGSGELFF. CDR3 DNA: TGCGCCAGCAGCGTAGCCGGGACAGGGGGATCCGGGGAGCTGTTTTTT.

This rearrangement joins TRBV10-3 to TRBJ2-2, with 13 bases fitting TRBD2. This CDR3 spans 16 amino acids. J was trimmed by 5 bases and V by 4 bases; bases with no gene match: 4. CDR1 and CDR2 from the germline V gene are ENHRY and SYGVKD. The CDR3 nucleotides read TGTGCCATCAGTGCTGGGACTAGCGGGATTACCGGGGAGCTGTTTTTT. It translates to CAISAGTSGITGELFF.

This clonotype has more than one count but fewer than ten. V and J are TRBV9 and TRBJ1-2, with unresolved D. Trimming stripped 0 bases from V and 6 bases from J, with 3 bases between. This CDR3 contains 11 residues. Germline CDR1 reads SGDLS; CDR2 reads YYNGEE. CDR3 region: CASSVGNGYTF. DNA of the CDR3: TGTGCCAGCAGCGTAGGAAATGGCTACACCTTC.

This sequence joins TRBV6-5 and TRBJ2-7, with 14 bases fitting TRBD2. With 7 bases clipped from V and 4 bases from J, the junction kept 6 bases outside the gene matches. The CDR3 runs 15 residues. CDR1 MNHEY and CDR2 SVGAGI come from the germline V gene. As DNA, the CDR3 is TGTGCCAGCAAAGACGGGACTAGCGGGGGTTACGAGCAGTACTTC. Its protein product is CASKDGTSGGYEQYF.

This clonotype has just a few counts. The chain combines TRBV7-6 with TRBJ2-3, with TRBD1 as a possible D gene (5 bases). V lost 5 bases and J lost 3, with 15 bases in between. The CDR3 is made up of 15 amino acids. Germline values: CDR1 SGHVS, CDR2 FNYEAQ. In nucleotides, the CDR3 is TGTGCCAGCAGCCAAGGGGTCAGGCGAACAGATACGCAGTATTTT. Translated, it gives CASSQGVRRTDTQYF.

This clonotype was seen ten or more times. The genes are TRBV7-9 and TRBJ2-7, with 7 nucleotides matching TRBD2. The CDR3 consists of 13 residues. Unmatched junction bases numbered 0, after V lost 4 bases and J lost 0 bases. Germline loops: CDR1 SEHNR, CDR2 FQNEAQ (reference sequence). CDR3 loop: CASSSGGSYEQYF. The CDR3, as DNA: TGTGCCAGCAGCTCGGGGGGCTCCTACGAGCAGTACTTC.

This clonotype was counted between two and nine times. The chain uses TRBV3-1 and TRBJ2-7, with TRBD2 as a possible D gene (6 bases). Germline-derived CDR1 and CDR2 are LGHDT and YNNKEL (reference sequence). This CDR3 has 14 amino acids. V lost 5 bases and J lost 7, with 18 bases in between. The CDR3 nucleotides read TGTGCCAGCAGCTACGCGGACTACCCGCGTGAGCAGTACTTC. The encoded protein is CASSYADYPREQYF.

The chain uses TRBV6-5 and TRBJ2-5, with 7 bases matching TRBD1. J gave up 1 base and V 6 bases, and 5 bases lay outside the gene matches. The CDR3 sequence is 14 residues long. CDR1 is MNHEY and CDR2 is SVGAGI in the germline V gene. In DNA form, the CDR3 reads TGTGCCAGCAGGACGGGACAGCCCCAAGAGACCCAGTACTTC. Protein product: CASRTGQPQETQYF.

This clonotype showed up just a few times. The chain is built from TRBV6-2 or TRBV6-3 and TRBJ1-1; 7 bases are a match to TRBD1. Trimming at V came to 0 bases and at J to 0 bases, leaving 4 bases not matched to a gene. The CDR3 loop spans 16 amino acids. Germline loops: CDR1 MNHEY, CDR2 SVGEGT. The CDR3, as DNA: TGTGCCAGCAGTTACTCAGGGGGCAGAGTGAACACTGAAGCTTTCTTT. Translated, it gives CASSYSGGRVNTEAFF.

This sequence joins TRBV20-1 and TRBJ2-3; no firm D call. V gave up 5 bases and J gave up 4 bases, with 7 bases separating them. CDR1 and CDR2 (germline): DFQATT, SNEGSKA (reference sequence). The CDR3 has 11 amino acids. In DNA, the CDR3 is TGCAGTGCTCCTGTCCCAGATACGCAGTATTTT. This sequence encodes CSAPVPDTQYF.

The chain couples TRBV7-9 to TRBJ1-1; TRBD1 might be the D (5 bases). V dropped 7 bases and J dropped 4 bases, with 13 bases sitting between them. Germline V gene lookup returns CDR1 SEHNR and CDR2 FQNEAQ (reference sequence). CDR3 length equals 13 residues. DNA of the CDR3: TGTGCCAGCATGTGGGGGGGAGGCACTGAAGCTTTCTTT. Protein product: CASMWGGGTEAFF.

This chain uses TRBV15 with TRBJ2-7; 16 positions match TRBD2. This CDR3 has 14 residues. V was clipped by 4 bases and J by 7 bases; unmatched bases: 1. Germline CDR1 reads LNHNV; CDR2 reads YYDKDF (reference sequence). The CDR3 nucleotides read TGTGCCACCAGCACGGGACTAGCGGGAGGGGAGCAGTACTTC. Its translation is CATSTGLAGGEQYF. The full variable domain, in which reference TRBV15 and TRBJ2-7 provide the parts outside the CDR3, is DAMVIQNPRYQVTQFGKPVTLSCSQTLNHNVMYWYQQKSSQAPKLLFHYYDKDFNNEADTPDNFQSRRPNTSFCFLDIRSPGLGDTAMYLCATSTGLAGGEQYFGPGTRLTVT.